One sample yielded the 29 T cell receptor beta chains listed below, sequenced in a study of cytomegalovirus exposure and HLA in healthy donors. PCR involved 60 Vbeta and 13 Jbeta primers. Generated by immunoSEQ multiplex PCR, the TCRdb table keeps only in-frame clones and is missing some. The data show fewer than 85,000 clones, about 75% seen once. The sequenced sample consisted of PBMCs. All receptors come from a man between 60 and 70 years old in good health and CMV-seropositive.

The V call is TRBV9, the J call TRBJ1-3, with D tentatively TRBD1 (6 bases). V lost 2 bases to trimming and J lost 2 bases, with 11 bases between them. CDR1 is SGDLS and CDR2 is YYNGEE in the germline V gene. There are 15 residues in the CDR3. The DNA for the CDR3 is TGTGCCAGCAGCGTCCAGGGGATCGCTGGAAACACCATATATTTT. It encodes CASSVQGIAGNTIYF.

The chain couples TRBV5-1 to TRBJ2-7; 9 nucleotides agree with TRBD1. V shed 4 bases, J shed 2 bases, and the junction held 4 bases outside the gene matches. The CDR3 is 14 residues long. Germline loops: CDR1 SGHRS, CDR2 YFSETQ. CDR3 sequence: CASSPGQGAYEQYF. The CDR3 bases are TGCGCCAGCAGCCCGGGACAGGGAGCCTACGAGCAGTACTTC.

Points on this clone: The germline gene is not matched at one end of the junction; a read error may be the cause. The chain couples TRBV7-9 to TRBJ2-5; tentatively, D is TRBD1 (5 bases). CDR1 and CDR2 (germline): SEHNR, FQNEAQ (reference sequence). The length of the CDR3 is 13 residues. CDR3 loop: CSSREALQETQYF. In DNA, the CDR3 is TGTTCCAGCAGGGAAGCGCTTCAAGAGACCCAGTACTTC.

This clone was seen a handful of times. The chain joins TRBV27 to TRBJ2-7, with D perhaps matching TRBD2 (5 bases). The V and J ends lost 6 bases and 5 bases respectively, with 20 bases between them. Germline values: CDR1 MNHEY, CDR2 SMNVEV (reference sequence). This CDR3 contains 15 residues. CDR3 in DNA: TGTGCCAGCAGCCGATCGAGGGTGACAAAAAACGAGCAGTACTTC. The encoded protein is CASSRSRVTKNEQYF.

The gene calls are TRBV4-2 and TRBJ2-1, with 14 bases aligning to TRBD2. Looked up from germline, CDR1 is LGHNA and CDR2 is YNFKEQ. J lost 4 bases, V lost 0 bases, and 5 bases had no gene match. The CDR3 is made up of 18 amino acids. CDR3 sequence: CASSQEGTSGGLYNEQFF. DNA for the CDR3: TGTGCCAGCAGCCAAGAGGGGACTAGCGGGGGCCTTTACAATGAGCAGTTCTTC.

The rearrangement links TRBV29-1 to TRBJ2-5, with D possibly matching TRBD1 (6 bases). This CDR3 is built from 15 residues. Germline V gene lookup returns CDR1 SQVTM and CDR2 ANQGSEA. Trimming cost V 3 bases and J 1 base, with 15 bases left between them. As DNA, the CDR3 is TGCAGCGTTGAGGGGACACCCTCTTCCCAAGAGACCCAGTACTTC. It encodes CSVEGTPSSQETQYF.

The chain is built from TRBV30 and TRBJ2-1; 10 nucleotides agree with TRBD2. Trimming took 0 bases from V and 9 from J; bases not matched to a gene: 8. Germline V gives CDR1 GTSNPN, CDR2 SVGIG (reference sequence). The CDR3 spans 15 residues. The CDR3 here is CAWSVASGSVGEQFF. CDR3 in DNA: TGTGCCTGGAGTGTAGCTAGCGGGAGTGTTGGTGAGCAGTTCTTC.

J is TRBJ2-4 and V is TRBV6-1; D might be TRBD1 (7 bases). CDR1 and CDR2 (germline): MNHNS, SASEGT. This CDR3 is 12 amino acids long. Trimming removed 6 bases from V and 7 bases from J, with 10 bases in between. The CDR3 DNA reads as TGTGCCAGCAGGACAGGGAGGAACATTCAGTACTTC. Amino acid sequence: CASRTGRNIQYF.

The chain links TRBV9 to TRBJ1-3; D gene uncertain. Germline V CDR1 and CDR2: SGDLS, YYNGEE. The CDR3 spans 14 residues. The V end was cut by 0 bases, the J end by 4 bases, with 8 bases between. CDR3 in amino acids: CASSVEGGGNTIYF. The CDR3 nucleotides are TGTGCCAGCAGCGTAGAGGGCGGGGGAAACACCATATATTTT.

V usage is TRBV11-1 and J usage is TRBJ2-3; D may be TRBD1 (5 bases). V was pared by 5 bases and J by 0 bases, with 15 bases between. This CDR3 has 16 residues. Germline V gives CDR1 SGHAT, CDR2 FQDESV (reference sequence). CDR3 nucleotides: TGTGCCAGCAGCGAACGACAGTTTTCCAGCACAGATACGCAGTATTTT. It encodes CASSERQFSSTDTQYF.

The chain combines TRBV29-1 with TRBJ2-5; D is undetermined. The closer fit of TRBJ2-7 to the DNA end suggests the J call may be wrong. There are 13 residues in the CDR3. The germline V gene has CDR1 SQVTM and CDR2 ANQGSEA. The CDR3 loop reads CSVEESAGYEQYF. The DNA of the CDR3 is TGCAGCGTTGAAGAGTCGGCAGGCTACGAGCAGTACTTC.

The CDR3 reads CASSFIGQVQETQYF. The CDR3 DNA reads TGTGCCAGCAGTTTCATTGGACAGGTCCAAGAGACCCAGTACTTC. This chain links TRBV6-1 with TRBJ2-5; the match to TRBD1 covers 7 bases. In germline, CDR1 is MNHNS, CDR2 SASEGT. V was clipped by 5 bases and J by 1 base; unmatched bases: 7. This CDR3 has 15 amino acids.

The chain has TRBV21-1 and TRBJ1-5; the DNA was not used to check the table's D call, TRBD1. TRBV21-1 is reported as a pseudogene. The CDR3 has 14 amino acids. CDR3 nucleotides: TGTGCCAGCAGGGTCCGGGACAGTTATCAGCCCCAGCATTTT. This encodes CASRVRDSYQPQHF.

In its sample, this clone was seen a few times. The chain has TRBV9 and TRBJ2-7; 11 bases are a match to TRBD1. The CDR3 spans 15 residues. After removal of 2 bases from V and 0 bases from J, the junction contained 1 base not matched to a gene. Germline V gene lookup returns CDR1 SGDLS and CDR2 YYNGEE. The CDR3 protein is CASSVGTGGSYEQYF. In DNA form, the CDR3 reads TGTGCCAGCAGCGTCGGGACAGGGGGCTCCTACGAGCAGTACTTC.

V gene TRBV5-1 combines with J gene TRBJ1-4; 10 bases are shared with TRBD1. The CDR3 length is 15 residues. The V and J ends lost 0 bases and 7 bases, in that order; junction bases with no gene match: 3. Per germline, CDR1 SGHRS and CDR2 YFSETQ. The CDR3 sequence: CASSLGGQGSEKLFF. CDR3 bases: TGCGCCAGCAGCTTGGGGGGACAGGGGAGTGAAAAACTGTTTTTT. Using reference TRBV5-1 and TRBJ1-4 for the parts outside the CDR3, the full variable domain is KAGVTQTPRYLIKTRGQQVTLSCSPISGHRSVSWYQQTPGQGLQFLFEYFSETQRNKGNFPGRFSGRQFSNSRSEMNVSTLELGDSALYLCASSLGGQGSEKLFFGSGTQLSVL.

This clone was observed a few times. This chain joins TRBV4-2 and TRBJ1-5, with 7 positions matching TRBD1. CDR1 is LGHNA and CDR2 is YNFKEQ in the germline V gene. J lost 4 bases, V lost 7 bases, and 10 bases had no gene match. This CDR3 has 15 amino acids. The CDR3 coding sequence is TGTGCCAGCACCCTCGGGGCAGGGGGAAATCAGCCCCAGCATTTT. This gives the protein CASTLGAGGNQPQHF.

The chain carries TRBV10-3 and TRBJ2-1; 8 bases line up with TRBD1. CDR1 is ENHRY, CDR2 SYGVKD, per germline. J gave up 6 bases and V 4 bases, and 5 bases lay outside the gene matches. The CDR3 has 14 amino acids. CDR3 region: CAISGAGGFNEQFF. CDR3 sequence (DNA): TGTGCCATCAGTGGGGCAGGGGGCTTCAATGAGCAGTTCTTC.

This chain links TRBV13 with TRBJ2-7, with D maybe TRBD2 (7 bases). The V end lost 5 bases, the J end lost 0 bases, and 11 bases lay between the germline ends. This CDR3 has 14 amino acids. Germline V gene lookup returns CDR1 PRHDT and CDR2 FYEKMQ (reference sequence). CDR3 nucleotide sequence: TGTGCCAGCAGCCTGCGGGGGCCCTCCTACGAGCAGTACTTC. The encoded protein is CASSLRGPSYEQYF.

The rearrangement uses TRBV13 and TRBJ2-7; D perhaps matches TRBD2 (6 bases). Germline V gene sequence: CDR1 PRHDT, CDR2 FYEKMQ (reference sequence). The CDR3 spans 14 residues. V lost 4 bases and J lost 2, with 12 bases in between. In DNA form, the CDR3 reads TGTGCCAGCAGCTGGGGTAGCGGAGCCTACGAGCAGTACTTC. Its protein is CASSWGSGAYEQYF.

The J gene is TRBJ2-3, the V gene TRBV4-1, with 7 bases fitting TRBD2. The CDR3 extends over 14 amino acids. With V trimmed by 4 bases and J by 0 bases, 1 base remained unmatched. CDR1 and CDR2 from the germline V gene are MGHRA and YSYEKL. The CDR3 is CASSRGGSTDTQYF. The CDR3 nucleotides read TGCGCCAGCAGCCGGGGGGGGAGCACAGATACGCAGTATTTT.

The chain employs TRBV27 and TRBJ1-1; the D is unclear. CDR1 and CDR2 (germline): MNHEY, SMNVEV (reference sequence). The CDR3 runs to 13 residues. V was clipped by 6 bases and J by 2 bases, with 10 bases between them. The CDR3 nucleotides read TGTGCCAGCAGCTCCACAGACAACACTGAAGCTTTCTTT. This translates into CASSSTDNTEAFF.

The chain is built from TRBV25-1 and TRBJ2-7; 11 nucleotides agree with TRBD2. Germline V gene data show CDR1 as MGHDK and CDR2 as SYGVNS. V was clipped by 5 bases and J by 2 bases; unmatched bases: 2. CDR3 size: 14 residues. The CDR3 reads CASSRSGRAYEQYF. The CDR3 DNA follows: TGTGCCAGCAGTCGTAGCGGGAGGGCCTACGAGCAGTACTTC.

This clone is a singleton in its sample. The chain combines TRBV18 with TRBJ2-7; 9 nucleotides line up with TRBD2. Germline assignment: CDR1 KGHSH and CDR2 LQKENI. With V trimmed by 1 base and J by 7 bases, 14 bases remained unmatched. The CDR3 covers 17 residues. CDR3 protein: CASSPRGNSGRVWEQYF. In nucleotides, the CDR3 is TGTGCCAGCTCACCACGCGGTAATAGCGGGAGAGTTTGGGAGCAGTACTTC.

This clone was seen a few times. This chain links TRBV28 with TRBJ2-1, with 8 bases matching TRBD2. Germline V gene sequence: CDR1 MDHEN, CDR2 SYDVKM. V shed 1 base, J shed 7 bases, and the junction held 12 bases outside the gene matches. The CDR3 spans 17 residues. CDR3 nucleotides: TGTGCCAGCAGTTTATTAGGCGGGGGGTCCTCCGGGAATGAGCAGTTCTTC. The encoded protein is CASSLLGGGSSGNEQFF. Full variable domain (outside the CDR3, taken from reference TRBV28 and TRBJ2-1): DVKVTQSSRYLVKRTGEKVFLECVQDMDHENMFWYRQDPGLGLRLIYFSYDVKMKEKGDIPEGYSVSREKKERFSLILESASTNQTSMYLCASSLLGGGSSGNEQFFGPGTRLTVL.

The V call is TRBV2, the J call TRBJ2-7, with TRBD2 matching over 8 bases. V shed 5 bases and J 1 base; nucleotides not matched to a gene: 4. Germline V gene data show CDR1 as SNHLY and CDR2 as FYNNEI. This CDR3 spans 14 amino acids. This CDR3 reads CASSFGTRSYEQYF. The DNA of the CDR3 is TGTGCCAGCAGTTTCGGGACTAGGTCCTACGAGCAGTACTTC.

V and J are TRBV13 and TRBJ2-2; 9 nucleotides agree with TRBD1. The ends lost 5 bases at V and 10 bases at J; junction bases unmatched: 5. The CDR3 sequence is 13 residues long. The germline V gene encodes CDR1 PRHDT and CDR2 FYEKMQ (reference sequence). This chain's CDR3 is CASSPRDREELFF. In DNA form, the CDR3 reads TGTGCCAGCAGCCCCCGGGACAGGGAGGAGCTGTTTTTT.

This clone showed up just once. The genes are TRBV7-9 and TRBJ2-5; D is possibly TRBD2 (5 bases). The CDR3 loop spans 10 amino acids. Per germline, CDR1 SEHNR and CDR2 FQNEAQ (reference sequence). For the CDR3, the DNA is TGTTCCTCCCGGGGAGAGACCCAGTACTTC. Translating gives CSSRGETQYF.

CDR3 sequence (DNA): TGTGCCATCAGTGAGACCGGGGAAGGTTCACCCCTCCACTTT. This translates into CAISETGEGSPLHF. This chain joins TRBV10-3 and TRBJ1-6; D remains unclear. The germline gives CDR1 ENHRY, CDR2 SYGVKD. This CDR3 has 14 residues. The ends were cut back, 2 bases at V and 9 bases at J, with 11 bases in the middle.

The CDR3 DNA reads as TGTGCCAGCAGCTCAAGGACTAGCGGTAGCACAGATACGCAGTATTTT. It yields the protein CASSSRTSGSTDTQYF. The chain recombines TRBV11-1 with TRBJ2-3; 10 nucleotides agree with TRBD2. The length of the CDR3 is 16 residues. CDR1 is SGHAT, CDR2 FQDESV, per germline (reference sequence). The junction had 4 bases not matched to a gene; V was cut back by 4 bases and J by 0 bases.